This T cell receptor (beta chain) was sequenced in a study of beta chain features in type 1 diabetes. Expressed TCRB transcripts were sequenced after all isolated RNA was converted to cDNA. Clones were sequenced by immunoSEQ multiplex PCR, and TCRdb holds only the in-frame ones, with some missing. The repertoire holds 250,000 to 300,000 clones, with roughly 8% as singletons. Per germline, CDR1 SGHTA and CDR2 FQGNSA. The CDR3 covers 15 residues. The germline V and J ends were trimmed by 5 bases and 3 bases, with 16 bases remaining between them. The chain links TRBV7-2 to TRBJ2-5, with D possibly TRBD2 on 5 matching bases. The clonotype originates from a young woman in good health. The sample comprised central memory CD4+ T cells from blood. DNA of the CDR3: TGTGCCAGCAGCCGATCGGTAAACGGGGAAGAGACCCAGTACTTC. It specifies CASSRSVNGEETQYF.